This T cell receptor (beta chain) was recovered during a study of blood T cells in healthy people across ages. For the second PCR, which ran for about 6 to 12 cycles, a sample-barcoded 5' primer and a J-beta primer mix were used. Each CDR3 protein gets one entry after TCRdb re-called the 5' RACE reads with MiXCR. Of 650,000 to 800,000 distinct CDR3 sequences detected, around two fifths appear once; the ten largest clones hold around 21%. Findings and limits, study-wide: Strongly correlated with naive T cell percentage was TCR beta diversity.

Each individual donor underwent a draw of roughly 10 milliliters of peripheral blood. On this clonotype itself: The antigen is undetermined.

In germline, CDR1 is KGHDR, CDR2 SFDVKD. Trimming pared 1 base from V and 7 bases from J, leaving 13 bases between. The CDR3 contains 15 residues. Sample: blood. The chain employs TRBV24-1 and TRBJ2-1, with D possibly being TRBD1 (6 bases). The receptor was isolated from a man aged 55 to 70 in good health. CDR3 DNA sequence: TGTGCCACCAGTGATTTTACAGGGACGTCTAATGAGCAGTTCTTC. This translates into CATSDFTGTSNEQFF.